The rows below give T cell receptor beta chains drawn from one sample of a study of patients and donors after allogeneic stem cell transplantation. TCRdb itself ran the RT-PCR reads through MiXCR, one entry per CDR3 protein. Here the sample spans about a million distinct CDR3 sequences, about a sixth being singletons. Sequencing input: blood, either unsorted or a sorted T cell fraction (not recorded which). Receptors originate from a human donor who was either an allogeneic HSCT recipient or a stem cell or donor lymphocyte infusion donor (not recorded which). It is not recorded whose cells these are; they may come from a transplant donor. CDR3s include the opening cysteine and the closing phenylalanine or tryptophan. The D gene is left open where the match is weak. The size of a clone is reported for some rows only, either as once, few or many, or as a class for expanded clones.

j_gene	abundance	d_gene	v_gene	CDR3aa	CDR3nt
TRBJ2-1	few	TRBD2	TRBV24-1	CATSDLVGGPGNEQFF	TGTGCCACCAGTGATTTGGTGGGAGGGCCTGGAAATGAGCAGTTCTTC
TRBJ2-1	few	TRBD2	TRBV20-1	CSARRLAGSYNEQFF	TGCAGTGCTAGACGACTAGCGGGCTCCTACAATGAGCAGTTCTTC
TRBJ2-3	.	TRBD2	TRBV11-2	CASSLRGGRAEASTDTQYF	TGTGCCAGCAGCTTGAGGGGCGGGAGGGCCGAGGCGAGCACAGATACGCAGTATTTT
TRBJ2-1	few	.	TRBV12-3/TRBV12-4	CASSLVRGTYNEQFF	TGTGCCAGCAGTTTAGTACGGGGGACCTACAATGAGCAGTTCTTC
TRBJ2-5	.	.	TRBV29-1	CSVGVSFVETQYF	TGCAGCGTTGGGGTATCTTTTGTGGAGACCCAGTACTTC
TRBJ2-7	.	.	TRBV19	CASSMGGTQQYF	TGTGCCAGTAGTATGGGCGGGACCCAGCAGTACTTC
TRBJ2-3	.	TRBD2	TRBV5-5	CASIRAGGTDTQYF	TGTGCCAGCATCCGTGCGGGGGGGACAGATACGCAGTATTTT
TRBJ2-3	few	.	TRBV7-3	CASSSGTEGFYMNTQYF	TGTGCCAGCAGCTCCGGGACGGAGGGGTTTTACATGAATACGCAGTATTTT
TRBJ2-3	.	TRBD1	TRBV20-1	CSARGTGQDTQYF	TGCAGTGCTAGAGGGACAGGGCAAGATACGCAGTATTTT
TRBJ2-3	.	TRBD1	TRBV7-6	CASSLGTGGGTDTQYF	TGTGCCAGCAGCTTAGGGACAGGGGGCGGCACAGATACGCAGTATTTT
TRBJ2-2	.	.	TRBV6-2/TRBV6-3	CASSYSVQGDTGELFF	TGTGCCAGCAGTTACTCGGTACAGGGAGACACCGGGGAGCTGTTTTTT
TRBJ2-1	few	.	TRBV15	CATSSIRKGTEQFF	TGTGCCACCAGCAGTATCCGAAAGGGCACTGAGCAGTTCTTC
TRBJ2-3	.	.	TRBV15	CATSREVGDPTDTQYF	TGTGCCACCAGCAGAGAGGTCGGCGACCCCACAGATACGCAGTATTTT
TRBJ1-2	many	TRBD1	TRBV29-1	CSVVLGQADYGYTF	TGCAGCGTGGTACTGGGACAGGCGGACTATGGCTACACCTTC